The rows below give T cell receptor beta chains drawn from one sample of a study of shared clonotypes between healthy human individuals. Clones were sequenced by immunoSEQ multiplex PCR, and TCRdb holds only the in-frame ones, with some missing. This sample has 400,000 to 600,000 clones, with roughly 95% found just once. Material for sequencing was naive CD4+ T cells sorted from blood. The receptor set was obtained from a woman between 25 and 40 years old in good health. Both conserved end residues are part of each CDR3. The D gene is left open where the match is weak. Expanded clones get a size class; other rows say once, few or many, or leave the size out.

abundance | d_gene | j_gene | len | v_gene | CDR3nt | CDR3aa
NA | NA | TRBJ2-7 | 11 | TRBV30 | TGTGCCTGGAGTCAGTCCTACGAGCAGTACTTC | CAWSQSYEQYF
NA | NA | TRBJ2-2 | 16 | TRBV7-2 | TGTGCCAGCAGCCCCCTTTGGGGAAGGGGGGCCGGGGAGCTGTTTTTT | CASSPLWGRGAGELFF
NA | NA | TRBJ2-7 | 13 | TRBV6-5 | TGTGCCAGCACAACGACAGGTATCGACGAGCAGTACTTC | CASTTTGIDEQYF
NA | NA | TRBJ2-3 | 12 | TRBV30 | TGTGCCTGGAGCGACGGGACAGATACGCAGTATTTT | CAWSDGTDTQYF
NA | NA | TRBJ2-3 | 14 | TRBV19 | TGTGCCAGTAGTCCCCGGTCCTTCCCCGATACGCAGTATTTT | CASSPRSFPDTQYF
NA | TRBD1 | TRBJ1-5 | 15 | TRBV2 | TGTGCCAGCAAGCCGGGACAGGGGAGCAATCAGCCCCAGCATTTT | CASKPGQGSNQPQHF
NA | TRBD1 | TRBJ2-1 | 15 | TRBV11-2 | TGTGCCAGCAGCTTACCCGGACAGGGACGCAATGAGCAGTTCTTC | CASSLPGQGRNEQFF
NA | NA | TRBJ1-4 | 15 | TRBV27 | TGTGCCAGCAGTGCTCAACAGGGATATAATGAAAAACTGTTTTTT | CASSAQQGYNEKLFF
few | NA | TRBJ2-1 | 14 | TRBV7-9 | TGTGCCAGCAGCTTAGCCGTGGCACTCAATGAGCAGTTCTTC | CASSLAVALNEQFF
NA | TRBD1 | TRBJ1-2 | 13 | TRBV6-5 | TGTGCCAGCAGAAAGCCGGGACAGGGGGTGGAAGCCTTC | CASRKPGQGVEAF
once | NA | TRBJ2-7 | 14 | TRBV27 | TGTGCCAGCAGCAAATGGCGTGACACGGGCGAGCAGTACTTC | CASSKWRDTGEQYF
NA | NA | TRBJ2-7 | 15 | TRBV27 | TGTGCCAGCAGTCTCACGTGGCAGGGCGCCTACGAGCAGTACTTC | CASSLTWQGAYEQYF
NA | TRBD2 | TRBJ2-1 | 15 | TRBV28 | TGTGCCAGCAGTTCCTCGGCTAGCGGGAGGTATGAGCAGTTCTTC | CASSSSASGRYEQFF
NA | NA | TRBJ2-7 | 13 | TRBV15 | TGTGCCACCAGCAGAGACAGAGTTTACGAGCAGTACTTC | CATSRDRVYEQYF
NA | NA | TRBJ1-5 | 15 | TRBV14 | TGTGCCAGCAGCCAATACAGGGTTAGCAATCAGCCCCAGCATTTT | CASSQYRVSNQPQHF
NA | TRBD1 | TRBJ2-4 | 13 | TRBV5-4 | TGTGCCAGCAGAACGACAGGGAAGGACATTCAGTACTTC | CASRTTGKDIQYF
once | NA | TRBJ2-6 | 16 | TRBV6-5 | TGTGCCAGCAGTTACAAGGTCCCCCGTTGGGCCAACGTCCTGACTTTC | CASSYKVPRWANVLTF
few | TRBD1 | TRBJ1-5 | 15 | TRBV19 | TGTGCCAGTAGTCCAGGACGGGACAGAGATCAGCCCCAGCATTTT | CASSPGRDRDQPQHF
NA | NA | TRBJ2-5 | 17 | TRBV28 | TGTGCCAGCAGTTTAAGTTACTTGGGGAAATGGCAAGAGACCCAGTACTTC | CASSLSYLGKWQETQYF
NA | NA | TRBJ2-3 | 16 | TRBV4-2 | TGTGCCAGCAGCCAAGGAGAGAGTAATGCGCCAGATACGCAGTATTTT | CASSQGESNAPDTQYF
NA | NA | TRBJ1-2 | 13 | TRBV9 | TGTGCCAGCACCGGGACATCCTTTTATGGCTACACCTTC | CASTGTSFYGYTF
NA | NA | TRBJ1-5 | 15 | TRBV2 | TGTGCCAGCAGTGAACGGGGGGCAGTCAATCAGCCCCAGCATTTT | CASSERGAVNQPQHF
NA | TRBD1 | TRBJ1-5 | 15 | TRBV27 | TGTGCCAGCAGTCTACTGGGACAGGGGAATCAGCCCCAGCATTTT | CASSLLGQGNQPQHF
NA | NA | TRBJ1-4 | 17 | TRBV2 | TGTGCCAGCAGTGAGATCGAAGGGGGGACAACTAATGAAAAACTGTTTTTT | CASSEIEGGTTNEKLFF
NA | NA | TRBJ1-3 | 19 | TRBV18 | TGTGCCAGCTCACCAAGTAGCCGGGACATCTTTCCCTCTGGAAACACCATATATTTT | CASSPSSRDIFPSGNTIYF
NA | NA | TRBJ1-5 | 15 | TRBV19 | TGTGCCAGTAGTAGAGGGGGGGTTGGCAATCAGCCCCAGCATTTT | CASSRGGVGNQPQHF
NA | NA | TRBJ2-7 | 18 | TRBV21-1 | TGTGCCAGCAGCAAAGTGGGGCGGGCCGGGCTAGTCGGGTACGAGCAGTACTTC | CASSKVGRAGLVGYEQYF
NA | NA | TRBJ2-6 | 15 | TRBV25-1 | TGTGCCAGCAGTGCGTTGACAGCTGGGGCCAACGTCCTGACTTTC | CASSALTAGANVLTF